This TCR beta chain was sequenced during a study of shared clonotypes between healthy human individuals. Study observations and caveats: The study found lower generation probabilities in non-shared clonotypes than in those shared by all four donors.

Deep was the level used in running the assay. Produced via immunoSEQ multiplex PCR; TCRdb's table is partial and in-frame only. The sample has approximately 1.9 million clones, around 93% seen once. On this clone: Its specificity is unknown.

Germline CDR1 and CDR2: MNHEY and SMNVEV (reference sequence). The CDR3 has 14 residues. The ends lost 6 bases at V and 7 bases at J; junction bases unmatched: 7. Cells designated naive CD8 were CD45RO-negative and were positively selected for CCR7, with terminally differentiated effector memory CD45RA+ cells excluded. Healthy HIV-negative adults with no recent acute infections or vaccinations were recruited as donors. The chain uses TRBV27 and TRBJ2-7, with 12 bases identical to TRBD2. Sequenced input: naive CD8+ T cells from PBMCs. This clonotype was sampled from a man between 18 and 29 years old in good health. Some clones in this sample may be carry-over from other donors' samples. CDR3 coding DNA: TGTGCCAGCAGGGATGGACTAGCGGGAAAAGAGCAGTACTTC. It translates to CASRDGLAGKEQYF.